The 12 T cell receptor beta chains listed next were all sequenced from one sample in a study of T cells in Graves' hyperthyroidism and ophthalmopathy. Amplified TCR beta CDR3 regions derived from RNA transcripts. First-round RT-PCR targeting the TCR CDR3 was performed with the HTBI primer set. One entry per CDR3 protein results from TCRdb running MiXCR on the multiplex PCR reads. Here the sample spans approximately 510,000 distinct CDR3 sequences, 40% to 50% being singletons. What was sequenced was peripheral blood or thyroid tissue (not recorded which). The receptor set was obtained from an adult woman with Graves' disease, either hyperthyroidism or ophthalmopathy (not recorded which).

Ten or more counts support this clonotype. This CDR3 reads CASSPESGDGGNQPQHF. CDR3 nucleotides: TGCGCCAGCAGCCCGGAATCCGGGGACGGGGGCAATCAGCCCCAGCATTTT. The chain carries TRBV5-1 and TRBJ1-5; a weak D match, TRBD1 (5 bases). CDR1 and CDR2 from the germline V gene are SGHRS and YFSETQ. CDR3 size: 17 residues. Trimming stripped 4 bases from V and 2 bases from J, with 19 bases between.

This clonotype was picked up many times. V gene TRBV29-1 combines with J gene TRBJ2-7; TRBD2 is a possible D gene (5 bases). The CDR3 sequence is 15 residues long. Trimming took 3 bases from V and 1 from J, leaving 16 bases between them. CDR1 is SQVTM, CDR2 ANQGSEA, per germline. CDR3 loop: CSVEGIPGKSYEQYF. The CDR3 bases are TGCAGCGTTGAGGGGATCCCGGGGAAGTCCTACGAGCAGTACTTC.

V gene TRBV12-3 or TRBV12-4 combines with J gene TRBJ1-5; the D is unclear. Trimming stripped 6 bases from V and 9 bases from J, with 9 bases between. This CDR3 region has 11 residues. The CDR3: CASSSEGPQHF. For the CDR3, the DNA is TGTGCCAGCAGCTCCGAGGGGCCCCAGCATTTT.

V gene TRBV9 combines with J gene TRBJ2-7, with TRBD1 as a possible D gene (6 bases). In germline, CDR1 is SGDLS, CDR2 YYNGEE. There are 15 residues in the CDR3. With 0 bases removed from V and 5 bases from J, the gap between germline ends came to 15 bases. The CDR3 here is CASSVAQGIVDEQYF. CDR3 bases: TGTGCCAGCAGCGTAGCTCAGGGGATCGTTGACGAGCAGTACTTC.

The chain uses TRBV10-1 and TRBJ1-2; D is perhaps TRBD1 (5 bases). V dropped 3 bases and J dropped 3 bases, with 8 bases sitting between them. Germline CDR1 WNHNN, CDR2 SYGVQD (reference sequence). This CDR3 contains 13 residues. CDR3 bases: TGCGCCAGCAGTGAAGGGGAAGACTATGGCTACACCTTC. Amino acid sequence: CASSEGEDYGYTF.

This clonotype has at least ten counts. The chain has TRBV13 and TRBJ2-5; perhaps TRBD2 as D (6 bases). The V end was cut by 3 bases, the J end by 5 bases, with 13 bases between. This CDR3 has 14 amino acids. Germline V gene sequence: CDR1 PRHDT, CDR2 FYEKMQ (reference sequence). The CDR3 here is CASSLGLPGETQYF. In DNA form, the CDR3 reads TGTGCCAGCAGCTTGGGACTCCCGGGGGAGACCCAGTACTTC.

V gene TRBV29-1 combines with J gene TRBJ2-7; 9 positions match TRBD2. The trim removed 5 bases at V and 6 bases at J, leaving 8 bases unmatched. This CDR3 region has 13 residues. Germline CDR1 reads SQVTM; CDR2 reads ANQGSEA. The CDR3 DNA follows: TGCAGCGTTTACCAGCGGGAGGCTCCCGAGCAGTACTTC. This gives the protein CSVYQREAPEQYF.

The DNA of the CDR3 is TGTGCCAGCAGCTTAGAGGACAGGGGGAGCACCGGGGAGCTGTTTTTT. Protein sequence: CASSLEDRGSTGELFF. This chain connects TRBV7-9 to TRBJ2-2, with 10 bases fitting TRBD1. CDR1 and CDR2 (germline): SEHNR, FQNEAQ (reference sequence). The CDR3 covers 16 residues. The V and J ends lost 1 base and 4 bases, in that order; junction bases with no gene match: 3.

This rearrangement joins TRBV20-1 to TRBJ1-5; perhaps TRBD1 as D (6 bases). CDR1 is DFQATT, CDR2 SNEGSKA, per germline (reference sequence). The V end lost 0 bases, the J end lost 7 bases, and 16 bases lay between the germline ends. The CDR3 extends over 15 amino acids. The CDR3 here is CSARDYRLGAQPQHF. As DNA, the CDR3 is TGCAGTGCTAGAGATTACAGGTTGGGGGCACAGCCCCAGCATTTT.

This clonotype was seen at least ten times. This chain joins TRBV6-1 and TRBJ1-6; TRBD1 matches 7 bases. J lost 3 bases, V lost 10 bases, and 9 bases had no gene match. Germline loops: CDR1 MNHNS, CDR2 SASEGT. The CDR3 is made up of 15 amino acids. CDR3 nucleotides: TGTGCCACTTTAGGCGGGGACAGCTATAATTCACCCCTCCACTTT. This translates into CATLGGDSYNSPLHF.

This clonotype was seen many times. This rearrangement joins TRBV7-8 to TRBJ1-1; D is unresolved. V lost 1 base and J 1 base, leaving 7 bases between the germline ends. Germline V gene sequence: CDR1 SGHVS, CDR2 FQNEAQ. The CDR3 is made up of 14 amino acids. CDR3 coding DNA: TGTGCCAGCAGCTTAGACCCGAAGAACACTGAAGCTTTCTTT. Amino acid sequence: CASSLDPKNTEAFF.

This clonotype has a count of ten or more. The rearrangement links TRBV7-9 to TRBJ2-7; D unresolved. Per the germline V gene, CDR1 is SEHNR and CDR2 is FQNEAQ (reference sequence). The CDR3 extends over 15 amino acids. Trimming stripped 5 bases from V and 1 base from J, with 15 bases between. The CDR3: CASSPSPEQSYEQYF. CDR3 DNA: TGTGCCAGCAGCCCATCACCAGAACAGTCCTACGAGCAGTACTTC.